The 12 T cell receptor beta chains listed next were all sequenced from one sample in a study of blood T cell repertoires in COVID-19 (dated by TCRdb to the early 2020s). Libraries were constructed by the immunoSEQ multiplex PCR assay. TCRdb retrieved this table from immuneACCESS and kept in-frame rearrangements only. Not all clones are present; in checked studies, unresolved V genes account for under half, and no reason is known for the remainder. For this sample the table gives about 280,000 clones, of which 65% to 90% were detected only once. The ten largest clones take up roughly 15% of the sample. The sample consisted of peripheral blood. The receptors derive from a human donor in a cohort sampled during active COVID-19.

The V call is TRBV27, the J call TRBJ2-3; 7 bases agree with TRBD1. V was clipped by 4 bases and J by 1 base; unmatched bases: 5. The CDR3 is made up of 15 amino acids. CDR1 MNHEY and CDR2 SMNVEV come from the germline V gene (reference sequence). CDR3 protein: CASSWDTGGTDTQYF. The CDR3 region has the DNA TGTGCCAGCAGTTGGGATACAGGGGGCACAGATACGCAGTATTTT.

The chain is built from TRBV9 and TRBJ2-1, with 10 bases aligning to TRBD2. The CDR3 consists of 16 residues. Trimming at V came to 0 bases and at J to 4 bases, leaving 4 bases not matched to a gene. Germline CDR1 SGDLS, CDR2 YYNGEE. CDR3 region: CASSVGDSGGYNEQFF. CDR3 coding DNA: TGTGCCAGCAGCGTAGGGGATAGCGGGGGGTACAATGAGCAGTTCTTC.

This clone was recorded a few times. V gene TRBV7-9 combines with J gene TRBJ2-1; TRBD2 is a possible D gene (6 bases). This CDR3 spans 15 amino acids. The V gene lost 6 bases and the J gene lost 4 bases, with 16 bases spanning the gap. Germline assignment: CDR1 SEHNR and CDR2 FQNEAQ (reference sequence). The CDR3 here is CASRAGTLPYNEQFF. The DNA for the CDR3 is TGTGCCAGCAGGGCCGGGACTCTACCTTACAATGAGCAGTTCTTC.

In the case of this clone: One end of the junction fails to match germline, which may point to a read error. This rearrangement joins TRBV7-8 to TRBJ2-7, with 7 bases lining up with TRBD1. Germline V lookup: CDR1 SGHVS, CDR2 FQNEAQ. The CDR3 consists of 14 residues. Written as DNA, the CDR3 is TGTGCCAGCAGCTTTTTGGGGACAGTGGTTTCCCAAGACTTC. This codes for CASSFLGTVVSQDF.

The V and J genes are TRBV7-2 and TRBJ2-1; 9 bases map to TRBD2. The germline CDR1 and CDR2 sequences are SGHTA and FQGNSA. The CDR3 is made up of 14 amino acids. V was clipped by 5 bases and J by 7 bases; unmatched bases: 6. CDR3 loop: CASSASGNRNEQFF. CDR3 nucleotide sequence: TGTGCCAGCAGCGCTAGCGGGAATCGGAATGAGCAGTTCTTC. Complete variable domain (other parts from reference TRBV7-2 and TRBJ2-1): GAGVSQSPSNKVTEKGKDVELRCDPISGHTALYWYRQSLGQGLEFLIYFQGNSAPDKSGLPSDRFSAERTGGSVSTLTIQRTQQEDSAVYLCASSASGNRNEQFFGPGTRLTVL.

The CDR3: CASGLAVTDTQYF. Here the CDR3 DNA reads TGCGCCAGCGGGCTAGCGGTCACAGATACGCAGTATTTT. The chain is built from TRBV4-1 and TRBJ2-3, with 7 positions matching TRBD2. The V gene end was trimmed by 8 bases and the J gene end by 2 bases; junction bases not matched to a gene: 4. The CDR3 extends over 13 amino acids. Germline assignment: CDR1 MGHRA and CDR2 YSYEKL.

The chain carries TRBV5-6 and TRBJ1-1, with TRBD1 identical over 7 bases. The CDR3 sequence is 15 residues long. The germline gives CDR1 SGHDT, CDR2 YYEEEE. With 4 bases clipped from V and 0 bases from J, the junction kept 6 bases outside the gene matches. The CDR3 sequence is CASSPIGQVNTEAFF. CDR3 in DNA: TGTGCCAGCAGCCCTATCGGACAGGTGAACACTGAAGCTTTCTTT.

This chain connects TRBV10-2 to TRBJ2-3; D is unresolved. The V gene lost 0 bases and the J gene lost 8 bases, with 6 bases spanning the gap. The CDR3 sequence is 12 residues long. The germline V gene encodes CDR1 WSHSY and CDR2 SAAADI. CDR3 loop: CASSESGLTQYF. Written as DNA, the CDR3 is TGCGCCAGCAGTGAGTCTGGCCTTACGCAGTATTTT.

The chain joins TRBV10-3 to TRBJ2-1; TRBD1 is a possible D gene (5 bases). Germline-derived CDR1 and CDR2 are ENHRY and SYGVKD. V was pared by 0 bases and J by 7 bases, with 7 bases between. This CDR3 has 13 residues. The CDR3 DNA sequence: TGTGCCATCAGTGAGTCCTACAGGAATGAGCAGTTCTTC. Its protein product is CAISESYRNEQFF.

The chain uses TRBV5-1 and TRBJ2-1, with no clear D. The CDR3 runs 12 residues. V was pared by 6 bases and J by 2 bases, with 6 bases between. Germline assignment: CDR1 SGHRS and CDR2 YFSETQ. The CDR3 DNA reads as TGCGCCAGCAACGAGGCCTACAATGAGCAGTTCTTC. Amino acids: CASNEAYNEQFF.

The chain has TRBV7-3 and TRBJ2-1, with 8 bases that match TRBD2. CDR3 size: 15 residues. V gave up 8 bases and J gave up 4 bases; unmatched junction bases: 10. Germline CDR1 SGHTA, CDR2 FQGTGA. DNA for the CDR3: TGTGCCAGCGGGGCCGGCAGCGGGAGTTACAATGAGCAGTTCTTC. Translated, it gives CASGAGSGSYNEQFF.

The chain recombines TRBV5-1 with TRBJ2-1, with 7 bases identical to TRBD2. CDR3 length: 15 residues. V gave up 1 base and J gave up 7 bases; unmatched junction bases: 8. Germline CDR1 and CDR2: SGHRS and YFSETQ. The CDR3 spells CASSLYFAGENEQFF. CDR3 sequence (DNA): TGCGCCAGCAGCTTGTATTTTGCGGGAGAGAATGAGCAGTTCTTC.